This is a list of T cell receptor beta chains from one sample in a study of T cells in localized non-small cell lung cancer. Sequencing used immunoSEQ multiplex PCR; TCRdb keeps in-frame clones, though not all of them. This sample carries some 38,000 clones, approximately 92% of them seen once, and the ten largest clones take approximately 7%. The sequences come from peripheral blood, collected before any cancer treatment. The receptor source for this set is a female donor at least 60 years old with stage I lung adenocarcinoma. The CDR3 runs from the conserved cysteine through the conserved F or W. D genes are given only for firm matches. Clone sizes are given selectively: once, few, many, or a class where the clone is expanded.

CDR3 DNA: TGTGCCAGTAGATGGGGCGAGGTGTTTGGTTCACCCCTCCACTTT
CDR3 protein: CASRWGEVFGSPLHF
V gene: TRBV19
clone size: NA
D gene: NA
J gene: TRBJ1-6

CDR3 DNA: TGTGCCAGCAGCCTCCCCCCCAAAGGGGACACCATATATTTT
CDR3 protein: CASSLPPKGDTIYF
V gene: TRBV7-2
clone size: NA
D gene: NA
J gene: TRBJ1-3

CDR3 DNA: TGTGCCAGTTCACCAGCGCCAAACTATGGCTACACCTTC
CDR3 protein: CASSPAPNYGYTF
V gene: TRBV19
clone size: NA
D gene: NA
J gene: TRBJ1-2

CDR3 DNA: TGTGCCAGCAGCTTAGCCGCGGACTCCTATAATTCACCCCTCCACTTT
CDR3 protein: CASSLAADSYNSPLHF
V gene: TRBV7-8
clone size: NA
D gene: NA
J gene: TRBJ1-6

CDR3 DNA: TGCGCCAGCAGCTTGTTCGATACTAATGAAAAACTGTTTTTT
CDR3 protein: CASSLFDTNEKLFF
V gene: TRBV5-1
clone size: NA
D gene: NA
J gene: TRBJ1-4

CDR3 DNA: TGTGCCAGCAGTACCTCTGGGGCAGGGGTGAATTCACCCCTCCACTTT
CDR3 protein: CASSTSGAGVNSPLHF
V gene: TRBV25-1
clone size: NA
D gene: NA
J gene: TRBJ1-6

CDR3 DNA: TGTGCCACCCTAGCGAACACTGAAGCTTTCTTT
CDR3 protein: CATLANTEAFF
V gene: TRBV2
clone size: NA
D gene: NA
J gene: TRBJ1-1

CDR3 DNA: TGCGCCAGCAGCTTTAATGCCGGGACGGACTATGGCTACACCTTC
CDR3 protein: CASSFNAGTDYGYTF
V gene: TRBV5-1
clone size: NA
D gene: NA
J gene: TRBJ1-2

CDR3 DNA: TGTGCCAGCAGTACAGGGGGGGAGAACTATGGCTACACCTTC
CDR3 protein: CASSTGGENYGYTF
V gene: TRBV2
clone size: few
D gene: TRBD1
J gene: TRBJ1-2

CDR3 DNA: TGTGCCAGCAGCCAAGATAGAGGGTCGTGGGGACGAGTTACGCAGTATTTT
CDR3 protein: CASSQDRGSWGRVTQYF
V gene: TRBV14
clone size: NA
D gene: NA
J gene: TRBJ2-3

CDR3 DNA: TGTGCCAGCAACTCACGTGGGGCTAGCGGGCGATACCTCGGTGAGACCCAGTACTTC
CDR3 protein: CASNSRGASGRYLGETQYF
V gene: TRBV7-9
clone size: NA
D gene: TRBD2
J gene: TRBJ2-5

CDR3 DNA: TGTGCCAGCAGTTACCGGGGACAGGGGATAAGGAATACGCAGTATTTT
CDR3 protein: CASSYRGQGIRNTQYF
V gene: TRBV6-6
clone size: NA
D gene: TRBD1
J gene: TRBJ2-3

CDR3 DNA: TGTGCCAGCAGTGATCCGACAGGGGGATATCAGCCCCAGCATTTT
CDR3 protein: CASSDPTGGYQPQHF
V gene: TRBV6-1
clone size: NA
D gene: TRBD1
J gene: TRBJ1-5

CDR3 DNA: TGTGCCAGCAGCTTAGGGGATAGGGATCAGCCCCAGCATTTT
CDR3 protein: CASSLGDRDQPQHF
V gene: TRBV7-8
clone size: NA
D gene: NA
J gene: TRBJ1-5

CDR3 DNA: TGTGCCAGCATTTCCCAGGGTTGGAATACCGGGGAGCTGTTTTTT
CDR3 protein: CASISQGWNTGELFF
V gene: TRBV6-1
clone size: NA
D gene: NA
J gene: TRBJ2-2